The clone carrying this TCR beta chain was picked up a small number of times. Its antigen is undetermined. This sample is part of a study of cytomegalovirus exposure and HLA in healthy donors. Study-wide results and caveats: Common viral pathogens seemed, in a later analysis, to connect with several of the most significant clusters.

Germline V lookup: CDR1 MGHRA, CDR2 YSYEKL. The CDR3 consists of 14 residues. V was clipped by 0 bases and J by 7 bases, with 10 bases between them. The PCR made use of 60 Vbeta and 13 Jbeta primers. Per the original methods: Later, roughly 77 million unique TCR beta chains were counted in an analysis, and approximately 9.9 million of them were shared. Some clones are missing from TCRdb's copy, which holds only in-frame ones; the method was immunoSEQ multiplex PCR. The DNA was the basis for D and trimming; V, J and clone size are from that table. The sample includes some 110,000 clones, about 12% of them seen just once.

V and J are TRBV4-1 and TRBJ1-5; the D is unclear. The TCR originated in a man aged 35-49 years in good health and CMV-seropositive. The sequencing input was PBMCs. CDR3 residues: CASSQEGRGQPQHF. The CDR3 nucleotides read TGCGCCAGCAGCCAAGAGGGCAGAGGGCAGCCCCAGCATTTT.